This T cell receptor (beta chain) was recorded in a study of breast tumors, draining lymph nodes, adjacent tissues. Whole-study findings and limits: That most tumor T cells come from lymph nodes remained unproven. Tumor and nontumor repertoires were significantly more similar in luminal-like than in basal-like breast cancer. Most tumor T cells seemingly derive from lymph node, then expand in tumor. Tumors had less TCR diversity than lymph nodes, more than nontumor tissue.

Axillary draining lymph nodes of breast cancer patients supplied the node samples. In germline, CDR1 is LGHNA, CDR2 YNFKEQ. The trim removed 3 bases at V and 7 bases at J, leaving 12 bases unmatched. There are 17 residues in the CDR3. TCRdb fed the multiplex PCR reads into MiXCR, producing one record per CDR3 protein. This sample has more than 85,000 distinct CDR3 sequences, with about 20% found just once. This clonotype was counted a few times. No antigen is known for it. The sequence was obtained from a female donor with breast cancer. Some clones in this sample may be carry-over from other donors' samples. The genes are TRBV4-2 and TRBJ2-1, with 10 bases that match TRBD2. The material sequenced was axillary lymph node tissue. DNA of the CDR3: TGTGCCAGCAGCCAGACCCCTAGCGGGAGAAGGTCTAATGAGCAGTTCTTC. Its translation is CASSQTPSGRRSNEQFF.